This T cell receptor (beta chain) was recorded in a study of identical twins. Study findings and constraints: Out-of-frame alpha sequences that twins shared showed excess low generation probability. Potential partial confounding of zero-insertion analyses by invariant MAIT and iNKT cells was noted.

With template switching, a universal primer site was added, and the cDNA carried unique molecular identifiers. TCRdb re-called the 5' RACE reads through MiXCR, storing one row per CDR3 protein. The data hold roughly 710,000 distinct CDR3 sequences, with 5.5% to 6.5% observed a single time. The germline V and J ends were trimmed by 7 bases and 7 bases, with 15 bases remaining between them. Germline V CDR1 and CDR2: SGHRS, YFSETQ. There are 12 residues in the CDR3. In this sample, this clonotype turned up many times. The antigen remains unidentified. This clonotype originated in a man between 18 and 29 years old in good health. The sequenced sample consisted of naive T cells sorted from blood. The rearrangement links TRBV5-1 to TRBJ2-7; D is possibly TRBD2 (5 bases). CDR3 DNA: TGCGCCAGCCAAGACGGAGGCGAGGAGCAGTACTTC. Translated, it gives CASQDGGEEQYF.